The 15 T cell receptor beta chains below come from one sample, sequenced in a study of human T cells and chemical hapten exposure. Time point defined: healthy volunteer bleed at 6 weeks. Extraction of total RNA was performed on unfractionated whole blood. TCRdb called the RACE reads again in MiXCR, with one record for every CDR3 protein. The sample consists of about 77,000 distinct CDR3 sequences, over 6.5% of them appearing once. Sequenced input: whole blood. The receptors here all came from a female donor in good health. Some clones in this sample may be carry-over from other donors' samples.

This clonotype appeared many times. This sequence joins TRBV29-1 and TRBJ1-1; D is possibly TRBD1 (6 bases). Germline CDR1 is SQVTM and CDR2 is ANQGSEA. The V end lost 3 bases, the J end lost 4 bases, and 15 bases lay between the germline ends. The CDR3 extends over 14 amino acids. The CDR3 protein is CSVEGGRESTEAFF. CDR3 nucleotide sequence: TGCAGCGTTGAGGGGGGGCGGGAGAGCACTGAAGCTTTCTTT.

This clonotype was counted ten times or more. The chain links TRBV29-1 to TRBJ1-2; D unresolved. CDR1 SQVTM and CDR2 ANQGSEA come from the germline V gene. The CDR3 length is 13 residues. The V end was cut by 3 bases, the J end by 8 bases, with 16 bases between. The CDR3 nucleotides are TGCAGCGTTGATACCGGGAACACGGGGGGCTACACCTTC. This encodes CSVDTGNTGGYTF. Drawing the rest from reference TRBV29-1 and TRBJ1-2, the complete variable domain is SAVISQKPSRDICQRGTSLTIQCQVDSQVTMMFWYRQQPGQSLTLIATANQGSEATYESGFVIDKFPISRPNLTFSTLTVSNMSPEDSSIYLCSVDTGNTGGYTFGSGTRLTVV.

The rearrangement uses TRBV6-1 and TRBJ1-5; maybe TRBD1 (6 bases). Germline lookup yields CDR1 MNHNS and CDR2 SASEGT. V lost 3 bases and J lost 7, with 10 bases in between. The CDR3 loop spans 13 amino acids. In DNA form, the CDR3 reads TGTGCCAGCAGTGAGATGGGGACACAGCCCCAGCATTTT. Its translation is CASSEMGTQPQHF.

A few counts support this clonotype. The chain combines TRBV5-1 with TRBJ2-3; the match to TRBD1 covers 10 bases. The CDR3 length is 15 residues. J gave up 4 bases and V 7 bases, and 9 bases lay outside the gene matches. In germline, CDR1 is SGHRS, CDR2 YFSETQ. The CDR3 DNA follows: TGCGCCAGCCACCGGGCGACAGGGGGCTCAGATACGCAGTATTTT. It yields the protein CASHRATGGSDTQYF.

V and J are TRBV7-9 and TRBJ2-4, with D tentatively TRBD1 (5 bases). CDR3 length: 22 residues. Germline V gene data show CDR1 as SEHNR and CDR2 as FQNEAQ (reference sequence). V was pared by 1 base and J by 0 bases, with 28 bases between. This CDR3 is CASSLVLVRRANLTLAKNIQYF. The CDR3, as DNA: TGTGCCAGCAGCTTAGTCCTGGTACGCAGGGCCAACCTGACCCTAGCCAAAAACATTCAGTACTTC.

This clonotype has a handful of counts. The chain has TRBV5-4 and TRBJ2-3, with 12 bases aligning to TRBD2. J was trimmed by 6 bases and V by 1 base; bases with no gene match: 9. Looked up from germline, CDR1 is SGHNT and CDR2 is YYREEE (reference sequence). The CDR3 spans 17 residues. CDR3 nucleotide sequence: TGTGCCAGCAGCTTGCTTGGTACTAGCGGGGGGATTGATACGCAGTATTTT. This sequence encodes CASSLLGTSGGIDTQYF.

Many counts were recorded for this clonotype. The chain recombines TRBV15 with TRBJ2-3, with TRBD2 as a possible D gene (6 bases). The CDR3 spans 15 residues. CDR1 is LNHNV, CDR2 YYDKDF, per germline (reference sequence). V lost 0 bases, J lost 0 bases, and 7 bases lay in between. For the CDR3, the DNA is TGTGCCACCAGCAGAGATGGGGGGAGCACAGATACGCAGTATTTT. It is translated as CATSRDGGSTDTQYF.

This clonotype was seen a handful of times. V is TRBV2 and J is TRBJ1-2, with D uncertain. The CDR3 consists of 15 residues. Trimming removed 7 bases from V and 4 bases from J, with 19 bases in between. Germline V lookup: CDR1 SNHLY, CDR2 FYNNEI. CDR3 sequence (DNA): TGTGCCAGCACCCCCCGCGCTGATTCGTTCTATGGCTACACCTTC. This gives the protein CASTPRADSFYGYTF.

The chain employs TRBV2 and TRBJ2-7; no clear D gene. Trimming took 7 bases from V and 5 from J, leaving 15 bases between them. The germline gives CDR1 SNHLY, CDR2 FYNNEI. This CDR3 is built from 13 residues. The CDR3 nucleotides are TGTGCCAGCACTTGGGATTTCAAGAACGAGCAGTACTTC. Its protein is CASTWDFKNEQYF.

Comments on this clonotype: This could be a read error, since a much larger clone is one nucleotide away. It is likely a read error, because the conserved phenylalanine at the end of the CDR3 is missing. V is TRBV3-1 and J is TRBJ2-1; TRBD2 matches at 7 bases. The V segment lost 7 bases and the J segment 0 bases; nucleotides outside the gene matches: 6. CDR1 is LGHDT and CDR2 is YNNKEL in the germline V gene (reference sequence). The CDR3 runs to 15 residues. Here the CDR3 reads CASNHGRSSYNEQFS. The DNA for the CDR3 is TGTGCCAGCAACCACGGGAGGAGCTCCTACAATGAGCAGTTCTCC.

This clonotype turned up a few times. The rearrangement links TRBV7-3 to TRBJ2-1; perhaps TRBD2 as D (6 bases). Germline lookup yields CDR1 SGHTA and CDR2 FQGTGA. The CDR3 length is 12 residues. Trimming removed 5 bases at V and 6 bases at J, with 8 bases between. The CDR3 sequence is CASSMRGNEQFF. Written as DNA, the CDR3 is TGTGCCAGCAGCATGCGGGGCAATGAGCAGTTCTTC.

The chain links TRBV19 to TRBJ1-5, with D perhaps TRBD1 (5 bases). Germline CDR1 and CDR2: LNHDA and SQIVND (reference sequence). V gave up 7 bases and J gave up 0 bases, with 19 bases separating them. The CDR3 spans 17 residues. CDR3 protein: CASTRRGDGYSNQPQHF. CDR3 bases: TGTGCCAGTACCAGACGCGGGGACGGATATAGCAATCAGCCCCAGCATTTT.

This clonotype showed up just a few times. The chain combines TRBV15 with TRBJ2-6; possible D gene TRBD2, 6 bases. Per the germline V gene, CDR1 is LNHNV and CDR2 is YYDKDF (reference sequence). V dropped 1 base and J dropped 2 bases, with 9 bases sitting between them. The length of the CDR3 is 16 residues. The chain's CDR3 is CATSRARGTGANVLTF. The CDR3 nucleotides read TGTGCCACCAGCAGAGCCCGGGGGACTGGGGCCAACGTCCTGACTTTC.

At least ten counts were recorded for this clonotype. This chain connects TRBV6-1 to TRBJ1-6; 8 positions agree with TRBD1. This CDR3 region has 14 residues. V was clipped by 4 bases and J by 7 bases; unmatched bases: 3. Germline assignment: CDR1 MNHNS and CDR2 SASEGT. The CDR3 sequence is CASSVTGENSPLHF. The CDR3 DNA reads as TGTGCCAGCAGTGTGACAGGGGAGAATTCACCCCTCCACTTT.

This clonotype showed up just once. A much bigger clone sits one base away, suggesting this may be a read error. This sequence joins TRBV19 and TRBJ1-1; maybe TRBD1 (6 bases). V was trimmed by 6 bases and J by 4 bases, leaving 18 bases between them. The CDR3 length is 15 residues. CDR1 and CDR2 (germline): LNHDA, SQIVND (reference sequence). The DNA for the CDR3 is TGTGCCAGTAGGTCTGGGGGCGTATCGGGCACTGAAGCTTTCTTT. The encoded protein is CASRSGGVSGTEAFF. The full variable domain, completed using reference TRBV19 and TRBJ1-1, is DGGITQSPKYLFRKEGQNVTLSCEQNLNHDAMYWYRQDPGQGLRLIYYSQIVNDFQKGDIAEGYSVSREKKESFPLTVTSAQKNPTAFYLCASRSGGVSGTEAFFGQGTRLTVV.